Below are 5 T cell receptor beta chains sequenced from a single sample in a study of T-cell reconstitution after alpha-beta-depleted transplantation in children listed by TCRdb under 2016. This specimen's treatment or condition label, per the study, means: allogeneic hematopoietic cell transplantation with graft depleted of TCRalphabeta T cells and CD19 B cells. The library was produced with PCR. Sequencing was performed on an Illumina HiSeq 2500. To normalize quantification of the TCRbeta repertoire, the TCR libraries were built with molecular barcoding that relied on unique molecular identifiers. TCRdb cleaned the public reads at Q25 with fastp, built clones with MiXCR and kept in-frame beta chains. Rows matching on CDR3 protein sequence are summarized as one entry with the most common DNA and genes. The sample records roughly 300,000 distinct CDR3 sequences, roughly 12% of which are singletons. Around a quarter of the sample is in the top ten clones.

The input for sequencing was peripheral blood, taken 180 days after TCRalphabeta/CD19-depleted stem cell transplant. Receptors were obtained from a male patient aged 2 to 10 who had a stem cell transplant for chronic granulomatous disease, so the T cells may come from the graft donor.

This clonotype was recorded at least ten times. The V gene is TRBV7-6, the J gene TRBJ2-5, with TRBD2 matching over 15 bases. This CDR3 has 17 residues. V lost 2 bases and J lost 4; bases outside the gene matches: 5. Germline lookup yields CDR1 SGHVS and CDR2 FNYEAQ. For the CDR3, the DNA is TGTGCCAGCAGCTTAAGGCCGGGACTAGCGGGAGGAGAGACCCAGTACTTC. Translating it yields CASSLRPGLAGGETQYF.

There are many counts of this clonotype. The V and J genes are TRBV20-1 and TRBJ2-5; 12 bases align to TRBD2. Per germline, CDR1 DFQATT and CDR2 SNEGSKA (reference sequence). The junction had 9 bases not matched to a gene; V was cut back by 6 bases and J by 4 bases. The CDR3 covers 15 residues. This CDR3 reads CSAKTSGGRGETQYF. The CDR3 DNA sequence: TGCAGTGCCAAGACTAGCGGGGGTAGAGGAGAGACCCAGTACTTC.

The sample holds many counts of this clonotype. The V call is TRBV19, the J call TRBJ2-1; D may be TRBD2 (7 bases). The CDR3 has 15 amino acids. The germline gives CDR1 LNHDA, CDR2 SQIVND (reference sequence). V was cut by 4 bases and J by 5 bases, with 15 bases left in between. The CDR3 region has the DNA TGTGCCAGTAGTAAAGGGGGGACTATCCACAATGAGCAGTTCTTC. This encodes CASSKGGTIHNEQFF.

The chain links TRBV12-3 or TRBV12-4 to TRBJ1-5; the D gene is possibly TRBD1 (6 bases). The length of the CDR3 is 19 residues. V shed 6 bases and J shed 4 bases, with 28 bases lying between them. The CDR3 is CASSQGFRKQGGGNQPQHF. Here the CDR3 DNA reads TGTGCCAGCAGCCAGGGCTTTAGAAAACAGGGAGGAGGGAATCAGCCCCAGCATTTT.

This clonotype was seen a handful of times. V gene TRBV7-3 combines with J gene TRBJ2-1; 11 bases agree with TRBD2. The CDR3 runs to 16 residues. The J segment lost 6 bases and the V segment lost 4 bases, leaving 8 bases of the junction unmatched. CDR1 is SGHTA and CDR2 is FQGTGA in the germline V gene. In DNA, the CDR3 is TGTGCCAGCAGCTCGCAACTAGCGGGAGAGGGCAATGAGCAGTTCTTC. As protein: CASSSQLAGEGNEQFF.